This T cell receptor beta chain derives from a study of T-cell reconstitution after alpha-beta-depleted transplantation in children. The length of the CDR3 is 16 residues. Germline V gives CDR1 SGHRS, CDR2 YFSETQ. The V and J ends lost 0 bases and 0 bases respectively, with 12 bases between them. This clonotype has just a few counts. It was with unique molecular identifiers that the TCRbeta library was prepared. In TCRdb, the PCR reads were re-called with MiXCR into one record per CDR3 protein. The table has about 270,000 distinct CDR3 sequences, roughly 9.5% seen once. The source was PBMCs from the stem cell graft donor, collected from the stem cell graft. V gene TRBV5-1 combines with J gene TRBJ1-1; D gene ambiguous. This sequence was found in a human donor who donated a stem cell graft to a child with SCID. Written as DNA, the CDR3 is TGCGCCAGCAGCTTGGACGGGTGGGGAATGAACACTGAAGCTTTCTTT. This translates into CASSLDGWGMNTEAFF.